This T cell receptor (beta chain) derives from a study of identical twins. TCRdb reprocessed the 5' RACE reads via MiXCR and lists one record per CDR3 protein. The sample consists of 520,000 or so distinct CDR3 sequences, 22% of them appearing once. Per germline, CDR1 MNHEY and CDR2 SVGAGI. V shed 10 bases and J 6 bases; nucleotides not matched to a gene: 6. This CDR3 is built from 12 residues. These data were likewise used in another study, on T cells expressing NK-cell markers.

Material for sequencing was CD4+ T cells sorted from blood. The chain is built from TRBV6-5 and TRBJ2-7, with TRBD1 matching over 10 bases. This TCR was recovered from a woman aged 18-35 years in good health. CDR3 sequence reads: CATQGQGSEQYF. For the CDR3, the DNA is TGTGCCACCCAGGGACAGGGGTCCGAGCAGTACTTC.